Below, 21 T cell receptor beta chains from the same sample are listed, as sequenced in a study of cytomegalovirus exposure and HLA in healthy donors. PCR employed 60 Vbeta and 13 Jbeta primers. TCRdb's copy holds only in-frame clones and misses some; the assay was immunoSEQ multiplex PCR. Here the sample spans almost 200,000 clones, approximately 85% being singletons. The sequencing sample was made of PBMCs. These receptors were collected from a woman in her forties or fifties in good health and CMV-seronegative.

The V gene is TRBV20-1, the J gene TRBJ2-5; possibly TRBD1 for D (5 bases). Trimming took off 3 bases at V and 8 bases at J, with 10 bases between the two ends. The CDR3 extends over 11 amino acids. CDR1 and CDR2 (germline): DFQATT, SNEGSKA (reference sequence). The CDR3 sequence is CSASWQGTQYF. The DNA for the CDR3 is TGCAGTGCTAGTTGGCAGGGCACCCAGTACTTC.

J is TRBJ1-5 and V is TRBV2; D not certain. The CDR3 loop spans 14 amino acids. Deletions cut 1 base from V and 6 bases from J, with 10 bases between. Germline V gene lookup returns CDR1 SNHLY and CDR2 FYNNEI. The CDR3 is CASSEGQDGQPQHF. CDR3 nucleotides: TGTGCCAGCAGTGAAGGTCAGGATGGTCAGCCCCAGCATTTT.

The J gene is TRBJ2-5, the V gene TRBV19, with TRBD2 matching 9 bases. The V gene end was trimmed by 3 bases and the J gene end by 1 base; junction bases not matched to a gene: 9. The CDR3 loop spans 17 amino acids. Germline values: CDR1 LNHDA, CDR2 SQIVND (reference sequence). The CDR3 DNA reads TGTGCCAGTAGTATGAGAGGCGGGAGGGCCCGCCAAGAGACCCAGTACTTC. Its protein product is CASSMRGGRARQETQYF.

CDR3: CATSRGGWVAGGYTF. Here the CDR3 DNA reads TGTGCCACCAGCAGAGGGGGATGGGTAGCGGGTGGCTACACCTTC. The chain links TRBV15 to TRBJ1-2; D is unresolved. CDR1 and CDR2 from the germline V gene are LNHNV and YYDKDF (reference sequence). The CDR3 is made up of 15 amino acids. V gave up 1 base and J gave up 7 bases, with 16 bases separating them.

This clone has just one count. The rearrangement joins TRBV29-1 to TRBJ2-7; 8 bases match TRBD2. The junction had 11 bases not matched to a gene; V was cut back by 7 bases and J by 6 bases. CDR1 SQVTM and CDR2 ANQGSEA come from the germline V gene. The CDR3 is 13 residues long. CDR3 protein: CSARGGGTGEQYF. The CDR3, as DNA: TGCAGCGCTCGGGGGGGTGGGACGGGCGAGCAGTACTTC.

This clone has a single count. This CDR3 reads CASTTSIAAGSTGELFF. CDR3 bases: TGTGCCAGCACCACTTCTATAGCGGCAGGGAGTACCGGGGAGCTGTTTTTT. This chain uses TRBV9 with TRBJ2-2; D might be TRBD2 (6 bases). Germline loops: CDR1 SGDLS, CDR2 YYNGEE. This CDR3 is 17 amino acids long. Trimming left V 6 bases short and J 5 bases short, with 23 bases between.

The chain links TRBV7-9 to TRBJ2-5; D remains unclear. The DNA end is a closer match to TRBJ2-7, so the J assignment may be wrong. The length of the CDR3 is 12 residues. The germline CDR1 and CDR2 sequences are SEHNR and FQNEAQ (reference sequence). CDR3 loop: CASSLSTYEQYF. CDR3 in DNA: TGTGCCAGCAGCTTATCAACCTACGAGCAGTACTTC.

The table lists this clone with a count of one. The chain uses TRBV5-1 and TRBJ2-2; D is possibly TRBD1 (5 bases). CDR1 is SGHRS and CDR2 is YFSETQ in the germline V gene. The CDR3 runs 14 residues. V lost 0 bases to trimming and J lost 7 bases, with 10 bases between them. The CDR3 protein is CASSLAPQGGELFF. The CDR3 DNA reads TGCGCCAGCAGCTTGGCCCCCCAGGGCGGGGAGCTGTTTTTT.

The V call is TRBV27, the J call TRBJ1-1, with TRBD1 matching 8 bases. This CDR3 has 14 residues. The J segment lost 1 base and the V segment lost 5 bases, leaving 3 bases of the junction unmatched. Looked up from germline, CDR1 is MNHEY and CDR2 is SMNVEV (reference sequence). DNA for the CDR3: TGTGCCAGCAGTAGGACAGGGAGGAACACTGAAGCTTTCTTT. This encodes CASSRTGRNTEAFF.

CDR3 nucleotides: TGTGCCAGCAGTCTCAGGGGAGCCAAAAACATTCAGTACTTC. Translation gives CASSLRGAKNIQYF. This chain connects TRBV6-6 to TRBJ2-4, with a possible D match to TRBD1 (6 bases). CDR3 size: 14 residues. V lost 5 bases to trimming and J lost 0 bases, with 8 bases between them. CDR1 MNHNY and CDR2 SVGAGI come from the germline V gene (reference sequence).

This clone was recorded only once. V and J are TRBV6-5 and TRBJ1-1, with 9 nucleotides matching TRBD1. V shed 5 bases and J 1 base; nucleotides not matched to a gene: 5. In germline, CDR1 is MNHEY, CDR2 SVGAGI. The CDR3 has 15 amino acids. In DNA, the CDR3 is TGTGCCAGCAGTCCCATGACAGGGGGGAACACTGAAGCTTTCTTT. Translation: CASSPMTGGNTEAFF.

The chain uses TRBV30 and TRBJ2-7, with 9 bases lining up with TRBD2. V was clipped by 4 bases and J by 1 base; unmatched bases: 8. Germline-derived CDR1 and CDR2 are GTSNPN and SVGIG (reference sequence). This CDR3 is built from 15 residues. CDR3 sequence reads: CAWTGLASASYEQYF. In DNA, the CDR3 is TGTGCCTGGACAGGACTAGCGAGTGCTTCCTACGAGCAGTACTTC.

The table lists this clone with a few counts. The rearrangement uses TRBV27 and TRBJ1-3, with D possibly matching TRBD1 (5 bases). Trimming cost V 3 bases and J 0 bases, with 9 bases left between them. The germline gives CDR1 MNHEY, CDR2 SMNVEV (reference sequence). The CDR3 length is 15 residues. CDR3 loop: CASSLRGNSGNTIYF. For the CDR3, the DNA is TGTGCCAGCAGTTTGCGGGGGAACTCTGGAAACACCATATATTTT.

The CDR3 DNA is TGTGCCGGGTCTAGCGAGGCCTACAATGAGCAGTTCTTC. It translates to CAGSSEAYNEQFF. The chain has TRBV30 and TRBJ2-1, with D possibly being TRBD2 (6 bases). Germline lookup yields CDR1 GTSNPN and CDR2 SVGIG (reference sequence). This CDR3 is built from 13 residues. The V and J ends lost 8 bases and 2 bases respectively, with 13 bases between them.

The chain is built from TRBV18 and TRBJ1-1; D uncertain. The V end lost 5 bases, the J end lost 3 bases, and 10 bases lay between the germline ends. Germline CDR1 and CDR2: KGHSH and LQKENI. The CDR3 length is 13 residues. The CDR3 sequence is CASSTNPDTEAFF. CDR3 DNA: TGTGCCAGCTCAACCAACCCGGACACTGAAGCTTTCTTT.

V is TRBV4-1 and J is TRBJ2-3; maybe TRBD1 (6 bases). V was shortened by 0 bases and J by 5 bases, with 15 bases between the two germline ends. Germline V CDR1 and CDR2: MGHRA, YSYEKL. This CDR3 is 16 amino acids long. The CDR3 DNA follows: TGCGCCAGCAGCCAAGATCTAGGACAGTCACTAGATACGCAGTATTTT. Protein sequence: CASSQDLGQSLDTQYF.

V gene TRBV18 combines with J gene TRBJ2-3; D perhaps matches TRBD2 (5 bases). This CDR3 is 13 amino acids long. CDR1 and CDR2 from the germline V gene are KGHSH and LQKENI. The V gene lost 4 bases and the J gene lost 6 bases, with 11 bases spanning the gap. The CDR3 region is CASSHSLEDTQYF. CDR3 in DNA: TGTGCCAGCTCACATTCACTAGAGGATACGCAGTATTTT.

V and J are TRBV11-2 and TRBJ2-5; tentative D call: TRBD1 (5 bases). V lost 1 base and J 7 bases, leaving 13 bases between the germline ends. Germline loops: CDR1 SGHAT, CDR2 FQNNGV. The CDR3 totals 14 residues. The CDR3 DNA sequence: TGTGCCAGCAGCTTAGGAGGCCCCCAGGGGACCCAGTACTTC. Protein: CASSLGGPQGTQYF. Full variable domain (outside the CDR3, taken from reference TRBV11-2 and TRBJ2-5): EAGVAQSPRYKIIEKRQSVAFWCNPISGHATLYWYQQILGQGPKLLIQFQNNGVVDDSQLPKDRFSAERLKGVDSTLKIQPAKLEDSAVYLCASSLGGPQGTQYFGPGTRLLVL.

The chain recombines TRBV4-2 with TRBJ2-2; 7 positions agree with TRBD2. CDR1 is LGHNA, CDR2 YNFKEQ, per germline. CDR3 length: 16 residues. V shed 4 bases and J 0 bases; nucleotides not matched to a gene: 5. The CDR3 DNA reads TGTGCCAGCAGCCTCAGGGAGGGACCGAACACCGGGGAGCTGTTTTTT. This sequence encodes CASSLREGPNTGELFF.

The CDR3 nucleotides are TGTGCCAGCGGCGGGTCGAACATTCAGTACTTC. It translates to CASGGSNIQYF. The chain combines TRBV6-1 with TRBJ2-4, with D possibly TRBD2 on 5 matching bases. The V gene's germline CDR1 is MNHNS and CDR2 SASEGT. Deletions cut 8 bases from V and 7 bases from J, with 9 bases between. This CDR3 comprises 11 residues.

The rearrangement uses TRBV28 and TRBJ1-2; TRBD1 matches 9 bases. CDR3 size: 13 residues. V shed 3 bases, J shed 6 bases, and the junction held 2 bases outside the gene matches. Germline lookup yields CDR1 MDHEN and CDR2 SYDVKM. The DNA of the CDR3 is TGTGCCAGCAGTTTCGGGACAGGGAATGGCTACACCTTC. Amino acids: CASSFGTGNGYTF.